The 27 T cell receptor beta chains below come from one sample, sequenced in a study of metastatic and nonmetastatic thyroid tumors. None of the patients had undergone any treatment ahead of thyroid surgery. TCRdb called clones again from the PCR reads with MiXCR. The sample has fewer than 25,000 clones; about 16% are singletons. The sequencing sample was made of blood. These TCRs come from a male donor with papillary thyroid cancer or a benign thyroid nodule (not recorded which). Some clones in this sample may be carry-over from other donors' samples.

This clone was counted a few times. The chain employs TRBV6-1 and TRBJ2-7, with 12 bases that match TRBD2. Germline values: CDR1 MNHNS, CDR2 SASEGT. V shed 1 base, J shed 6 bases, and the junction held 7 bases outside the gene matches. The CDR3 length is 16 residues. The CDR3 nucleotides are TGTGCCAGCAGTGAAGAGCTAGCGGGGGGGCTCCGCGAGCAGTACTTC. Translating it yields CASSEELAGGLREQYF.

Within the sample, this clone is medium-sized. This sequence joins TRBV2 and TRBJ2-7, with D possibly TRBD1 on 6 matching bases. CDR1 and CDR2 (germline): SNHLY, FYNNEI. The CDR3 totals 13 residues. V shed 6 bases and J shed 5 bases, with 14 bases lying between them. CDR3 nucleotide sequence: TGTGCCAGCAGAGCGAGACAGGTCAACGAGCAGTACTTC. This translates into CASRARQVNEQYF. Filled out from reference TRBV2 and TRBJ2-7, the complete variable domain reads EPEVTQTPSHQVTQMGQEVILRCVPISNHLYFYWYRQILGQKVEFLVSFYNNEISEKSEIFDDQFSVERPDGSNFTLKIRSTKLEDSAMYFCASRARQVNEQYFGPGTRLTVT.

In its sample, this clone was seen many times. This chain's CDR3 is CASSLAINTNTEAFF. CDR3 bases: TGTGCCAGCAGTTTAGCGATAAACACCAACACTGAAGCTTTCTTT. The genes are TRBV12-3 or TRBV12-4 and TRBJ1-1; unclear D gene. CDR3 length: 15 amino acids. V was trimmed by 0 bases and J by 2 bases, leaving 10 bases between them.

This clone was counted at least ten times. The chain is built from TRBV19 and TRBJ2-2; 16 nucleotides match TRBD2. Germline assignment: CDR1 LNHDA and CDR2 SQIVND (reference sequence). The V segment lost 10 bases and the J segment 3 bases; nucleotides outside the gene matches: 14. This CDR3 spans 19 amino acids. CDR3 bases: TGTGCCACCCTCGCCGGGACTAGCGGGGGGGCCACTTACACCGGGGAGCTGTTTTTT. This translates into CATLAGTSGGATYTGELFF.

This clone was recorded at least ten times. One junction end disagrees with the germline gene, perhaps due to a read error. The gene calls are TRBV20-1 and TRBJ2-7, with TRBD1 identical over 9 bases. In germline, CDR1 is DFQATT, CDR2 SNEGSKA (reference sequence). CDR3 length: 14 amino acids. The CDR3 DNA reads TGCAGTACTAGGGACAGGGCCTTTTCCTACGAGCAGTACTTC. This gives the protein CSTRDRAFSYEQYF.

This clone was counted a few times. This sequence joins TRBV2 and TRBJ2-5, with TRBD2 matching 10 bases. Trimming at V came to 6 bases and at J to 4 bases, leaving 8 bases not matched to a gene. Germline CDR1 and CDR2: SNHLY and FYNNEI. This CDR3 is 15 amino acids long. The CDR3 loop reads CASSAGTSAGETQYF. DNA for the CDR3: TGTGCCAGCAGCGCCGGGACTAGCGCCGGAGAGACCCAGTACTTC. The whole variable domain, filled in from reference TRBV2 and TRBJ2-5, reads EPEVTQTPSHQVTQMGQEVILRCVPISNHLYFYWYRQILGQKVEFLVSFYNNEISEKSEIFDDQFSVERPDGSNFTLKIRSTKLEDSAMYFCASSAGTSAGETQYFGPGTRLLVL.

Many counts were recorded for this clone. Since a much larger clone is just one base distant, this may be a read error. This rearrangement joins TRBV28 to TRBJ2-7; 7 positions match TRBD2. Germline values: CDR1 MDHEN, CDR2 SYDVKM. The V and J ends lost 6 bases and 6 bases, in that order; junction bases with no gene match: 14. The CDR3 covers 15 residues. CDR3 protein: CASRSLGGEGREQYF. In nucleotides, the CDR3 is TGTGCCAGCAGGTCTTTGGGGGGGGAGGGCCGCGAGCAGTACTTC. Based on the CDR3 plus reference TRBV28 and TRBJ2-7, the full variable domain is DVKVTQSSRYLVKRTGEKVFLECVQDMDHENMFWYRQDPGLGLRLIYFSYDVKMKEKGDIPEGYSVSREKKERFSLILESASTNQTSMYLCASRSLGGEGREQYFGPGTRLTVT.

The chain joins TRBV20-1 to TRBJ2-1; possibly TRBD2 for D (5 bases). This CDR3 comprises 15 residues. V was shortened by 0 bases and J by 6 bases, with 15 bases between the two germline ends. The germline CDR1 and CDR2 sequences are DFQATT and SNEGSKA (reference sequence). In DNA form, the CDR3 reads TGCAGTGCTAGAGACCTCAGCTGGAGGTTCAATGAGCAGTTCTTC. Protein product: CSARDLSWRFNEQFF.

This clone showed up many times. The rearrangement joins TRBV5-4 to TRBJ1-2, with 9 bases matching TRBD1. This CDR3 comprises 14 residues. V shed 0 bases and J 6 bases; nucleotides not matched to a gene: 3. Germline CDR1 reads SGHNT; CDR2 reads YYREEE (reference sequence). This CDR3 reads CASSLDRGQDGYTF. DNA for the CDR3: TGTGCCAGCAGCTTGGACAGGGGGCAGGATGGCTACACCTTC.

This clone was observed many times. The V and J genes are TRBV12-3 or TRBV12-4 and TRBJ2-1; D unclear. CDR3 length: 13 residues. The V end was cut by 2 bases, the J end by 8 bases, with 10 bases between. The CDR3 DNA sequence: TGTGCCAGCAGTTTACCGCGGATCCATGAGCAGTTCTTC. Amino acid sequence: CASSLPRIHEQFF.

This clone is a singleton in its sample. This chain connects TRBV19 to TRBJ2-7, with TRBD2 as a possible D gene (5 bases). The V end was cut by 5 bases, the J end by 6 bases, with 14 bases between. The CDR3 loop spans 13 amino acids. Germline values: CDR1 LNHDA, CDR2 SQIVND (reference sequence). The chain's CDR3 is CASSWRPGSEQYF. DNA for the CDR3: TGTGCCAGTAGTTGGCGCCCGGGGAGCGAGCAGTACTTC.

The CDR3 DNA reads TGCAGCGTTGAAACAGGGTCGAGAGAGCAGTACTTC. Protein: CSVETGSREQYF. J is TRBJ2-7 and V is TRBV29-1, with D possibly TRBD1 on 6 matching bases. The germline V gene has CDR1 SQVTM and CDR2 ANQGSEA. The V gene lost 2 bases and the J gene lost 7 bases, with 12 bases spanning the gap. The CDR3 totals 12 residues.

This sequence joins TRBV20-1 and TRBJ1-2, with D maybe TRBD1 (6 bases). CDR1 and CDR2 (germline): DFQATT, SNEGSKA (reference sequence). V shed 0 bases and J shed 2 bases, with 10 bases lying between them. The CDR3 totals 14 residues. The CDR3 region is CSARDWGGNYGYTF. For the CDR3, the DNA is TGCAGTGCTAGAGATTGGGGGGGCAACTATGGCTACACCTTC.

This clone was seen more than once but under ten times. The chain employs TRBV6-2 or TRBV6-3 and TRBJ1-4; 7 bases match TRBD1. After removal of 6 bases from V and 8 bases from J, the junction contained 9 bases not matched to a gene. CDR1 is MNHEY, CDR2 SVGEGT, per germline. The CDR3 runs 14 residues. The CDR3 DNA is TGTGCCAGCAGCCGACAGGGAGGTCGGGAAAAACTGTTTTTT. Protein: CASSRQGGREKLFF.

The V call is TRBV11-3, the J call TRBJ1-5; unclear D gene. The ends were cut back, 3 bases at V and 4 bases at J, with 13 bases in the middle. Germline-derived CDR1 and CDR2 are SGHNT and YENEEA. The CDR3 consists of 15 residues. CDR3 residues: CASSLGIGGNQPQHF. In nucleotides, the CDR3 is TGTGCCAGCAGCTTGGGAATCGGTGGTAATCAGCCCCAGCATTTT.

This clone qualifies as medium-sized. The CDR3 region is CASSLRTDTEQYF. The CDR3 DNA follows: TGTGCCAGCAGTTTGCGGACAGATACCGAGCAGTACTTC. The V gene is TRBV12-3 or TRBV12-4, the J gene TRBJ2-7; a possible D gene is TRBD1 (6 bases). The CDR3 runs to 13 residues. Trimming removed 3 bases from V and 6 bases from J, with 12 bases in between.

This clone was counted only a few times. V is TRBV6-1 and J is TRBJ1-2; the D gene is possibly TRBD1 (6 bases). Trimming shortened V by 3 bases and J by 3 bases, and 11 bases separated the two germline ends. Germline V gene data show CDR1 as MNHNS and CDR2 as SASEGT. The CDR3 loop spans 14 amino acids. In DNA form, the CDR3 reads TGTGCCAGCAGTGATCGGGGGCTGGACTATGGCTACACCTTC. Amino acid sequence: CASSDRGLDYGYTF.

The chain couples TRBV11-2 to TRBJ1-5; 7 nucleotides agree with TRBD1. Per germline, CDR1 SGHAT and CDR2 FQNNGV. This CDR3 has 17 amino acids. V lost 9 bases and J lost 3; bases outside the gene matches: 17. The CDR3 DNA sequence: TGTGCCAGTAGCCCGGACAGGACGCGGACTGTCAATCAGCCCCAGCATTTT. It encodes CASSPDRTRTVNQPQHF.

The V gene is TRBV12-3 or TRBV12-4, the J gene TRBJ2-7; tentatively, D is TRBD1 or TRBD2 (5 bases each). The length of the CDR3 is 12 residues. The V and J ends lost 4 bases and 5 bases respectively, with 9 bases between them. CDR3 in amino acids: CASSSEGNEQYF. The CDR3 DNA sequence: TGTGCCAGCAGTTCTGAGGGGAACGAGCAGTACTTC.

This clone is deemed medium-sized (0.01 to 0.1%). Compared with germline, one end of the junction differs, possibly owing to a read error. The CDR3 spells CASTERVEGGNQPQHF. CDR3 nucleotides: TGTGCCAGCACTGAAAGGGTGGAGGGGGGCAATCAGCCCCAGCATTTT. The V gene is TRBV6-1, the J gene TRBJ1-5; D perhaps matches TRBD1 (6 bases). This CDR3 is built from 16 residues. The germline CDR1 and CDR2 sequences are MNHNS and SASEGT.

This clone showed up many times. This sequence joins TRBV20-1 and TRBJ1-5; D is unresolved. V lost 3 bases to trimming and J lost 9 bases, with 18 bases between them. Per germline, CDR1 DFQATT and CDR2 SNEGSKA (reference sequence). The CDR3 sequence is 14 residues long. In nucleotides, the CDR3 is TGCAGTGCTAGTTCATCGAGCCTGCGGGCGCCCCAGCATTTT. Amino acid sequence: CSASSSSLRAPQHF.

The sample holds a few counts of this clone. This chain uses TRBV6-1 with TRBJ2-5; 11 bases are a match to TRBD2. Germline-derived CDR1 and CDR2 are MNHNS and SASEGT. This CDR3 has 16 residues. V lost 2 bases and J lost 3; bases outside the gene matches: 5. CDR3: CASSETSGGREETQYF. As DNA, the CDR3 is TGTGCCAGCAGTGAAACTAGCGGGGGAAGGGAAGAGACCCAGTACTTC.

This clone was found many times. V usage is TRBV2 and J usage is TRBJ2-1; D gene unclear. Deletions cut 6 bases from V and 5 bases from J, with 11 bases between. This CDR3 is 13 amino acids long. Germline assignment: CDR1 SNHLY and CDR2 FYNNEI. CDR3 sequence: CASSEPFNNEQFF. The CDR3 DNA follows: TGTGCCAGCAGCGAGCCATTTAACAATGAGCAGTTCTTC.

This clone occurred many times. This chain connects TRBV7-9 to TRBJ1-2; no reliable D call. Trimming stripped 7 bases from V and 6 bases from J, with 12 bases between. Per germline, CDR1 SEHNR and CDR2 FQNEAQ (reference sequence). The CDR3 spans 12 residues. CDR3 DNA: TGTGCCAGCACCCTATGGGCAGATGGCTACACCTTC. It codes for CASTLWADGYTF.

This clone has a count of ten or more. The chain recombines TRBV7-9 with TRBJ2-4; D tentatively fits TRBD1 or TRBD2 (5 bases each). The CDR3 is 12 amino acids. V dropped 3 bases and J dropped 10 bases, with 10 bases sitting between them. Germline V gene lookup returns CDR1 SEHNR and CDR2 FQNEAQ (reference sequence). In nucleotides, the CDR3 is TGTGCCAGCAGCTTTCGGGACCTTATTCAGTACTTC. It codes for CASSFRDLIQYF.

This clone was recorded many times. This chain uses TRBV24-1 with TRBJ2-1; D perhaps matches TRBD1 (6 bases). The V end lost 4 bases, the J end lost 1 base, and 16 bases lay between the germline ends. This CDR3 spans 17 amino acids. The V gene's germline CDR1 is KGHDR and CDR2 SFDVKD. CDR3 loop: CATSDPTGLFSYNEQFF. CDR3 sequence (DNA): TGTGCCACCAGTGACCCGACAGGCCTCTTTTCCTACAATGAGCAGTTCTTC.

The chain's CDR3 is CASSLDGTESYEQYF. DNA for the CDR3: TGTGCCAGCAGCTTAGACGGGACAGAGTCCTACGAGCAGTACTTC. The genes are TRBV7-9 and TRBJ2-7; 7 bases align to TRBD1. The J segment lost 1 base and the V segment lost 1 base, leaving 4 bases of the junction unmatched. CDR1 and CDR2 from the germline V gene are SEHNR and FQNEAQ (reference sequence). CDR3 length equals 15 residues.